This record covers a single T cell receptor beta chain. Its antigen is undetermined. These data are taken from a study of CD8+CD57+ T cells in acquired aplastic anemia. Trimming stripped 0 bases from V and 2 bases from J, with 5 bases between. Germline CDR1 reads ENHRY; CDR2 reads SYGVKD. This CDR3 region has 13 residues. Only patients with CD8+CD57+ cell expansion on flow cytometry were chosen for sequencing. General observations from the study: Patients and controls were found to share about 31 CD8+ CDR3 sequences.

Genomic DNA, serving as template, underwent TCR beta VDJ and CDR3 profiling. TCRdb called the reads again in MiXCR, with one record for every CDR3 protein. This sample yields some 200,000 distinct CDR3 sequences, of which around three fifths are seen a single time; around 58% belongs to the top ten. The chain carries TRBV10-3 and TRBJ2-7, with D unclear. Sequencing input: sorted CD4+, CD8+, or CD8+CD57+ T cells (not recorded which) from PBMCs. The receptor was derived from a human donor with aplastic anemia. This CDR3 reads CAISESGPYEQYF. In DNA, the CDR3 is TGTGCCATCAGTGAGTCGGGTCCCTACGAGCAGTACTTC.